These T cell receptor beta chains were read from a single sample in a study of blood T cell repertoires in COVID-19. TCRdb's copy holds only in-frame clones and misses some; the assay was immunoSEQ multiplex PCR. This sample yields a few hundred thousand clones, of which roughly 84% are seen a single time; less than 4% belongs to the top ten. Sequenced sample: peripheral blood. The receptor source for this set is a woman younger than 35 with acute or convalescent COVID-19. The CDR3 runs from the conserved cysteine through the conserved F or W. Fields, in order: clone size, J gene, V gene, D gene, CDR3 DNA, CDR3 protein. The D gene is left open where the match is weak. Clone size, where shown, is once, few, many, or a class for clones that have expanded.

NA TRBJ2-2 TRBV3-1/TRBV3-2 NA TGTGCCAGCAGCCAAGATAGGAGAGCCTGGGAGCTGTTTTTT CASSQDRRAWELFF
once TRBJ2-1 TRBV15 NA TGTGCCACCAGCCTCTCGGAGTCCGAGCAGTTCTTC CATSLSESEQFF
NA TRBJ2-1 TRBV11-2 TRBD2 TGTGCCACCAAGCGGGACTATTTTAATGGCGAAGAGCAGTTCTTC CATKRDYFNGEEQFF
once TRBJ1-3 TRBV15 TRBD1 TGTGCCACCAGCAGAGACAGGGGGACTGGAAACACCATATATTTT CATSRDRGTGNTIYF
NA TRBJ2-3 TRBV11-3 TRBD2 TGTGCCAGCAGCTTGGGAATGAGCGGGAGAACAGATACGCAGTATTTT CASSLGMSGRTDTQYF
NA TRBJ2-7 TRBV7-9 TRBD2 TGTGCCAGCAGCTCCACTAGCGGGCGCTACGAGCAGTACTTC CASSSTSGRYEQYF
NA TRBJ2-1 TRBV27 TRBD2 TGTGCCAGCAGTTCTCGACTAGCGGGACGCTCCTCCTACAATGAGCAGTTCTTC CASSSRLAGRSSYNEQFF
NA TRBJ2-7 TRBV7-8 NA TGTGCCAGCAGCACCAGGGCCAACTCCTACGAGCAGTACTTC CASSTRANSYEQYF
NA TRBJ2-7 TRBV2 TRBD1 TGTGCCAAAGGGACAGGCTTGGGCGAGCAGTACTTC CAKGTGLGEQYF
NA TRBJ2-3 TRBV5-6 NA TGTGCCAGCAGCTTGGGTGGAGCGGCACCCACAGATACGCAGTATTTT CASSLGGAAPTDTQYF
NA TRBJ1-1 TRBV9 TRBD1 TGTGCCAGCAGCGTAGCCGGGACAGGGTGGGGCACTGAAGCTTTCTTT CASSVAGTGWGTEAFF
NA TRBJ2-1 TRBV18 TRBD1 TGTGCCAGCTCACCACAGGGGGCAGGGGTGGATGAGCAGTTCTTC CASSPQGAGVDEQFF
NA TRBJ1-1 TRBV7-9 TRBD1 TGTGCCAGCAGCTTTCTATCAGCTCGGCTCGACAGGGACACTGAAGCTTTCTTT CASSFLSARLDRDTEAFF
NA TRBJ1-4 TRBV10-3 NA TGTGCCATCAGCCCACAGGGCCCAACTAATGAAAAACTGTTTTTT CAISPQGPTNEKLFF
few TRBJ2-7 TRBV7-9 TRBD1 TGTGCCAGCAGCTTATTTCGCACCGGACAGGCACACTACGAGCAGTACTTC CASSLFRTGQAHYEQYF
once TRBJ2-7 TRBV7-2 NA TGTGCCAGCAGCTTGGGAGGCTGGGAGCAGTACTTC CASSLGGWEQYF
once TRBJ2-7 TRBV28 TRBD2 TGTGCCAGCAGTTTAGCGGTCGGGAGGGGGTCCTACGAGCAGTACTTC CASSLAVGRGSYEQYF
NA TRBJ1-2 TRBV19 NA TGTGCCAGTAGGGATCAGGGGAACTATGGCTACACCTTC CASRDQGNYGYTF
NA TRBJ1-1 TRBV4-3 NA TGCGCCAGCAGCCAAGACGGTAGGGGTTATGAAGCTTTCTTT CASSQDGRGYEAFF
few TRBJ2-7 TRBV6-6 TRBD2 TGTGCCAGCAGTGGGAGCGGGAGACGGGCCTACGAGCAGTACTTC CASSGSGRRAYEQYF
NA TRBJ1-4 TRBV6-6 NA TGTGCCAGCAAGGGCCAGGGCCGGATGACTAATGAAAAACTGTTTTTT CASKGQGRMTNEKLFF
NA TRBJ2-1 TRBV7-2 NA TGTGCCAGCAGCTTCGGTAATACCTACAATGAGCAGTTCTTC CASSFGNTYNEQFF
NA TRBJ1-4 TRBV6-2/TRBV6-3 NA TGTGCCAGCAGCAGACAGTTAACAACTAATGAAAAACTGTTTTTT CASSRQLTTNEKLFF
NA TRBJ1-1 TRBV2 TRBD1 TGTGCCAGCAGTGACGCAGACAGGGAGAAAGCTTTCTTT CASSDADREKAFF
NA TRBJ2-7 TRBV6-2/TRBV6-3 TRBD2 TGTGCCAGCAGCCCCGAGCGGGAGATCGTGTACGAGCAGTACTTC CASSPEREIVYEQYF
few TRBJ2-5 TRBV19 NA TGTGCCAGTACCCCTACTAGTGTACAAGAGACCCAGTACTTC CASTPTSVQETQYF
NA TRBJ1-6 TRBV4-2 NA TGTGCCAGCAGCCAAGTCTGGGCAGGGGACAATTCACCCCTCCACTTT CASSQVWAGDNSPLHF
NA TRBJ2-1 TRBV19 NA TGTGCCAGTAGTGAACCGGACTGGGACAATGAGCAGTTCTTC CASSEPDWDNEQFF
NA TRBJ2-5 TRBV7-3 TRBD2 TGTGCCAGCAGCTACCTAGCGGGAGGCCAAGAGACCCAGTACTTC CASSYLAGGQETQYF
NA TRBJ2-1 TRBV19 TRBD1 TGTGCCAGTAGGGGGCGGGACAGGGAGTTCTCCTACAATGAGCAGTTCTTC CASRGRDREFSYNEQFF
NA TRBJ2-7 TRBV18 TRBD1 TGTGCCAGCGGTGACAGGGGCTACGAGCAGTACTTC CASGDRGYEQYF
NA TRBJ1-3 TRBV28 TRBD1 TGTGCCAGCAGTTCCCTGACAGGGGGCAAACCCTCTGGAAACACCATATATTTT CASSSLTGGKPSGNTIYF
NA TRBJ1-3 TRBV4-3 TRBD1 TGCGCCAGCAGCCTCGCTACAGGGGGCAGTTTTGGAAACACCATATATTTT CASSLATGGSFGNTIYF
NA TRBJ1-2 TRBV28 TRBD1 TGTGCCAGCAGTTCCTCCTCGACAGGGGGCGCCGGCTACACCTTC CASSSSSTGGAGYTF
once TRBJ1-1 TRBV3-1/TRBV3-2 NA TGTGCCAGCAGCCCCCAGTTCCAACAGGGACCCATCTTT CASSPQFQQGPIF
NA TRBJ2-3 TRBV5-1 NA TGCGCCAGCGGCTGGACAAGGAGCACAGATACGCAGTATTTT CASGWTRSTDTQYF
few TRBJ2-7 TRBV9 TRBD2 TGTGCCAGCAGCCCCCGGGACTATTCCTTAACCTACGAGCAGTACTTC CASSPRDYSLTYEQYF
once TRBJ1-6 TRBV6-5 TRBD1 TGTGCCAGCAGTTACTTCCCCGGGACAGTGGTTTCACCCCTCCACTTT CASSYFPGTVVSPLHF
NA TRBJ1-1 TRBV21-1 NA TGTGCCAGCAAGGGGGTGGGAGGGGAAGTTAGCAATGAAGCTTTCTTT CASKGVGGEVSNEAFF
NA TRBJ2-1 TRBV2 TRBD1 TGTGCCAGCAGTCAAGAGACAGGGCATAAGTTCTTC CASSQETGHKFF
NA TRBJ2-1 TRBV7-3 TRBD2 TGTGCCAGCAGCTTAGGAGGGAGGGACCAGTTCTTC CASSLGGRDQFF
NA TRBJ2-1 TRBV27 NA TGTGCCAGCAGTTTCGGACTCGGCAATGAGCAGTTCTTC CASSFGLGNEQFF
NA TRBJ1-1 TRBV11-2 NA TGTGCCAGCAGCGCCCGACAGATCATGAACACTGAAGCTTTCTTT CASSARQIMNTEAFF
NA TRBJ2-7 TRBV4-1 NA TGCGCCAGCAGCCAAGGGGGGGACAGCTCCTACGAGCAGTACTTC CASSQGGDSSYEQYF
NA TRBJ1-4 TRBV28 TRBD1 TGTGCCAGCAGTTCCCCAATGACAGGGGAATTTGAAAAACTGTTTTTT CASSSPMTGEFEKLFF
NA TRBJ1-6 TRBV7-2 TRBD1 TGTGCCAGCAGCTTAGTTGCCCCCACTCCGGGGACAGGAGGTTCACCCCTCCACTTT CASSLVAPTPGTGGSPLHF
NA TRBJ2-7 TRBV11-1 NA TGTGCCAGCAGCTTAGGTCAGGGGCGCGTCTACGAGCAGTACTTC CASSLGQGRVYEQYF
NA TRBJ1-2 TRBV5-1 NA TGCGCCAGCAGCACTTCCCCAGGGTCGGGTGGCTACACCTTC CASSTSPGSGGYTF
NA TRBJ2-6 TRBV28 TRBD1 TGTGCCAGCACAGGGGGCTCTGGGGCCAACGTCCTGACTTTC CASTGGSGANVLTF
once TRBJ2-1 TRBV7-2 TRBD2 TGTGCCAGCAGCCCCTGGGGCTGGCGGGAGATGGACAATGAGCAGTTCTTC CASSPWGWREMDNEQFF
NA TRBJ1-5 TRBV7-8 TRBD1 TGTGCCAGCAGCTTAGGGAGTACAGGGGGCCCTTATAGCAATCAGCCCCAGCATTTT CASSLGSTGGPYSNQPQHF
NA TRBJ1-2 TRBV7-2 NA TGTGCCAGCAGCTTAGGAGTTTATGGCTACACCTTC CASSLGVYGYTF
NA TRBJ1-1 TRBV19 NA TGTGCCAGTACCTCTATAGTGGGGGGGCACACTGAAGCTTTCTTT CASTSIVGGHTEAFF
once TRBJ2-1 TRBV7-2 NA TGTGCCAGCAGCTTAGAGGACAGAGACTCCTACAATGAGCAGTTCTTC CASSLEDRDSYNEQFF